This note documents a single T cell receptor beta chain sequence. The antigen is not known. This specimen belongs to a study of T cell clonotyping in hematopoietic cell transplantation. General study findings and limits: Higher Inverse Simpson Index values in graft donor and pretransplant recipient predicted broader posttransplant TCR diversity. At the given depth, recipient repertoires were over 95% de novo clonotypes.

Here immunoSEQ multiplex PCR was the method, and the copy in TCRdb shows in-frame clones only, minus some. Among some 30,000 clones, 90% to 95% were seen once, and the ten largest hold 2% to 2.5%. V was cut by 2 bases and J by 3 bases, with 5 bases left in between. The germline V gene encodes CDR1 SGHVS and CDR2 FQNEAQ. The CDR3 spans 13 residues. The time point is: recipient sample about 28 days before transplant, after cytoreduction. This clonotype was obtained from a man between 45 and 60 years old with acute myeloid leukemia. Some clones in this sample may be carry-over from other donors' samples. The chain uses TRBV7-8 and TRBJ1-5; D unclear. Sequenced material: peripheral blood mononuclear cells, taken before stem cell transplant. The CDR3 is CASSLSPNQPQHF. The CDR3 region has the DNA TGTGCCAGCAGCTTATCACCCAATCAGCCCCAGCATTTT.